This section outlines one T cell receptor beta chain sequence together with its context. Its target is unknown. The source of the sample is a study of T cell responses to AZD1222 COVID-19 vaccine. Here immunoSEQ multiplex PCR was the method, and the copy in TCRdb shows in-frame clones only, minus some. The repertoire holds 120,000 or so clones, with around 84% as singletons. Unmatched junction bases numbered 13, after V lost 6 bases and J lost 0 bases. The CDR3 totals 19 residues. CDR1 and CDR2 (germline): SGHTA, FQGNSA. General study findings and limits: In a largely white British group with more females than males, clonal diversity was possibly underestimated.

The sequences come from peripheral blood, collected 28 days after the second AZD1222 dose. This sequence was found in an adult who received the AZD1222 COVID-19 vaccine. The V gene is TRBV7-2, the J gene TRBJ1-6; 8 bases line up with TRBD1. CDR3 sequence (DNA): TGTGCCAGCAGTCGTCAACCCGGACAGGGTAGCTCCTATAATTCACCCCTCCACTTT. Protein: CASSRQPGQGSSYNSPLHF.